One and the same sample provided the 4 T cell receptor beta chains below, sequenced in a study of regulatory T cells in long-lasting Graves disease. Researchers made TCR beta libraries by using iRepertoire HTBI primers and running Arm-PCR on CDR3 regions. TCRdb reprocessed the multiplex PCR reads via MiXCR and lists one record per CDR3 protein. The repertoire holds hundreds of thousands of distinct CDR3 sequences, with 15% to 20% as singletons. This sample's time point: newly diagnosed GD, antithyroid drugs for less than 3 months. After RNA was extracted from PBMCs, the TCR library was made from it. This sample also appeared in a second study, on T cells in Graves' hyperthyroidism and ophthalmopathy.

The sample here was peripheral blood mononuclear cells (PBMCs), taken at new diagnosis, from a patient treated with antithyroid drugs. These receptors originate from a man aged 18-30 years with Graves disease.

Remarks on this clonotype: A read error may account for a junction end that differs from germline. The CDR3 sequence is CASSFGGTSTHTQYF. The CDR3 coding sequence is TGTGCCAGCAGCTTCGGGGGGACAAGCACACATACGCAGTATTTT. The chain links TRBV7-9 to TRBJ2-3, with D perhaps TRBD2 (7 bases). CDR1 is SEHNR, CDR2 FQNEAQ, per germline (reference sequence). The CDR3 extends over 15 amino acids.

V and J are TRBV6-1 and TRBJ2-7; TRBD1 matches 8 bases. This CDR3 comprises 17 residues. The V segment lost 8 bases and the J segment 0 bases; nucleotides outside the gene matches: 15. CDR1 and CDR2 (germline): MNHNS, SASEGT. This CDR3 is CASSSEGTGYLSYEQYF. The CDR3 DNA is TGTGCCAGCTCTAGTGAAGGGACAGGTTATCTCTCCTACGAGCAGTACTTC.

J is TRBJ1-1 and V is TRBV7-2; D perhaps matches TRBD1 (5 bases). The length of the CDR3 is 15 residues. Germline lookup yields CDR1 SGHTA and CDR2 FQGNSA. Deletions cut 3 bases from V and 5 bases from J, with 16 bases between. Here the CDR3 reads CASSFQGKPGTEAFF. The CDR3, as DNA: TGTGCCAGCAGCTTTCAGGGTAAACCGGGGACTGAAGCTTTCTTT.

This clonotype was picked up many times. The CDR3 sequence: CSAPGASTDTQYF. CDR3 nucleotide sequence: TGCAGTGCCCCGGGAGCTAGCACAGATACGCAGTATTTT. The chain carries TRBV20-1 and TRBJ2-3, with D possibly matching TRBD2 (6 bases). Germline loops: CDR1 DFQATT, CDR2 SNEGSKA (reference sequence). This CDR3 comprises 13 residues. The V gene lost 6 bases and the J gene lost 0 bases, with 10 bases spanning the gap.